What follows is one T cell receptor (beta chain) and its context. The antigen is not known. There are 15 residues in the CDR3. Germline CDR1 SNHLY, CDR2 FYNNEI. Trimming at V came to 8 bases and at J to 7 bases, leaving 16 bases not matched to a gene. Semi-nested PCR with Nested Universal Primer A followed constant-region reverse priming of full-length variable regions. TCRdb used MiXCR to reprocess the 5' RACE reads, holding one entry per CDR3 protein. The sample yields approximately 29,000 distinct CDR3 sequences, roughly 24% seen once. CD25-based Treg depletion was applied to purified naive CD4+ T cells. General study results and limits: Larger-cohort validation covered only one TCR beta V-J rearrangement. Tumor Tregs overlapped most with tumor, then blood, naive CD4+ cells.

The chain carries TRBV2 and TRBJ2-7; 8 bases line up with TRBD2. The specimen was naive CD4+ T cells sorted from a lymph node. Subset noted: naive CD4+ T cells, CD4+CD45RA+CD25-. This TCR was recovered from a female donor with breast cancer. The CDR3 here is CASGLAGGPGEEQYF. Here the CDR3 DNA reads TGTGCCAGCGGACTAGCAGGAGGGCCGGGAGAAGAGCAGTACTTC.